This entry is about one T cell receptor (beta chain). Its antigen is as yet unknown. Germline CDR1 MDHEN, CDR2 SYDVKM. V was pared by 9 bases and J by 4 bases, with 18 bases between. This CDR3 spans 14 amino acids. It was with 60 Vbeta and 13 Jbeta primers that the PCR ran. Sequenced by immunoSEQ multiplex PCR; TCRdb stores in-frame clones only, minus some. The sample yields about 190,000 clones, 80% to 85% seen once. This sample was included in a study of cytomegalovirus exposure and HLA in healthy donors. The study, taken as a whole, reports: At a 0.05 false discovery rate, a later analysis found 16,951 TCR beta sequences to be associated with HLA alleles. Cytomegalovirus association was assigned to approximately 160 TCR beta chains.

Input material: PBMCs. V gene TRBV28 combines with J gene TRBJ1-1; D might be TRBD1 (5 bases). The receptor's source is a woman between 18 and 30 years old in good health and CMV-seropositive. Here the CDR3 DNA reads TGTGCCAGTGGGCAGGGAGGTATGGCCACTGAAGCTTTCTTT. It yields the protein CASGQGGMATEAFF.